This T cell receptor (beta chain) is drawn from a study of CD8+ T cells in alopecia areata. Findings of the study overall: The study found that many expanded lesional clones persisted in scalp and blood during tofacitinib.

It was cDNA, reverse transcribed from extracted RNA, that served as the sequencing template. Sequenced by immunoSEQ multiplex PCR; TCRdb stores in-frame clones only, minus some. The table shows about 210,000 clones, with approximately 38% occurring only once. Stated treatment: oral pan-JAK inhibitor, 5-10 mg twice daily. The table lists this clone with a count of one. What it binds is not known. Sample: CD4+ T cells sorted from blood, taken at approximately week 30, from a patient treated with tofacitinib. The sequence was obtained from a human donor with alopecia areata.

CDR3 residues: CASSSDYHNSYEQYF. The CDR3 nucleotides are TGTGCCAGCAGTTCAGACTACCACAACTCCTACGAGCAGTACTTC. The chain combines TRBV2 with TRBJ2-7; possibly TRBD2 for D (5 bases). CDR1 is SNHLY, CDR2 FYNNEI, per germline. Trimming removed 5 bases from V and 0 bases from J, with 14 bases in between. This CDR3 has 15 amino acids.